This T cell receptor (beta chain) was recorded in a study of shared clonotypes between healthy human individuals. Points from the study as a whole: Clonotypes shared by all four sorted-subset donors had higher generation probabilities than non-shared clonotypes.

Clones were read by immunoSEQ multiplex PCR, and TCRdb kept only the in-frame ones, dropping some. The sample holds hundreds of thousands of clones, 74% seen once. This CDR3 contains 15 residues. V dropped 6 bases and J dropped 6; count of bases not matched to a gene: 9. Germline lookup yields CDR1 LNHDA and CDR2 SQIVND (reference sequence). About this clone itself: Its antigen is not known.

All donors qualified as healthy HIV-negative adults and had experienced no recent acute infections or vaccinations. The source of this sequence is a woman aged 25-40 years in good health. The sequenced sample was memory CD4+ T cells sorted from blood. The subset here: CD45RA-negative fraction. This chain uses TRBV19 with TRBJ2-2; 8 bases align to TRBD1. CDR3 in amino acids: CASRETGVVAGELFF. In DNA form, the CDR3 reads TGTGCCAGTAGGGAGACAGGGGTTGTCGCCGGGGAGCTGTTTTTT. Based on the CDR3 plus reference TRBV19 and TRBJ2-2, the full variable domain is DGGITQSPKYLFRKEGQNVTLSCEQNLNHDAMYWYRQDPGQGLRLIYYSQIVNDFQKGDIAEGYSVSREKKESFPLTVTSAQKNPTAFYLCASRETGVVAGELFFGEGSRLTVL.